This TCR beta chain was observed in a study of blood T cell repertoires in COVID-19. Germline-derived CDR1 and CDR2 are MRHNA and SNTAGT. V lost 0 bases and J lost 5; bases outside the gene matches: 6. The CDR3 extends over 17 amino acids. TCRdb's table, derived via immunoSEQ multiplex PCR, lists solely in-frame clones and lacks some. The sample has 70,000 to 80,000 clones; 75% to 85% are singletons. The V and J genes are TRBV6-4 and TRBJ2-2, with 10 bases lining up with TRBD2. The clonotype comes from an elderly man with acute or convalescent COVID-19. Sequenced: peripheral blood. The CDR3, as DNA: TGTGCCAGCAGTGACTCGCGTCTAGCGGGAGAGACCGGGGAGCTGTTTTTT. Residues: CASSDSRLAGETGELFF.